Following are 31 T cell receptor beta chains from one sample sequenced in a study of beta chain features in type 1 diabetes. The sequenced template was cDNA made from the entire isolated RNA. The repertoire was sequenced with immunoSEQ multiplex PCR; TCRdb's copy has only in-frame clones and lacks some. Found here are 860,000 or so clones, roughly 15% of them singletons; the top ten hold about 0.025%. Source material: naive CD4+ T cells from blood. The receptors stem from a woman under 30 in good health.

The CDR3 loop reads CASSYQLAGTDTQYF. CDR3 bases: TGTGCCAGCAGTTACCAACTAGCGGGCACAGATACGCAGTATTTT. V gene TRBV6-5 combines with J gene TRBJ2-3, with 8 bases that match TRBD2. CDR3 length: 15 amino acids. V lost 2 bases, J lost 1 base, and 2 bases stayed unmatched. CDR1 is MNHEY and CDR2 is SVGAGI in the germline V gene.

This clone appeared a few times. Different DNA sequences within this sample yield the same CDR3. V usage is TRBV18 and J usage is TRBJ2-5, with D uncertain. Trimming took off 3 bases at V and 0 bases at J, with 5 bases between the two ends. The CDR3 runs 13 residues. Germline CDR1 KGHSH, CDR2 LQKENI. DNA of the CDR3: TGTGCCAGCTCACCTTCGTACCAAGAGACCCAGTACTTC. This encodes CASSPSYQETQYF.

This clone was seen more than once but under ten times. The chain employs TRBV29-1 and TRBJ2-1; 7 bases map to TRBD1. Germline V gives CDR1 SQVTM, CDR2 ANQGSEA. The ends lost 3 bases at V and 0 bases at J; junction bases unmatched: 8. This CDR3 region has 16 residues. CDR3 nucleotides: TGCAGCGTTGAGGGGACAGTAGCCAGCTCCTACAATGAGCAGTTCTTC. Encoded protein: CSVEGTVASSYNEQFF.

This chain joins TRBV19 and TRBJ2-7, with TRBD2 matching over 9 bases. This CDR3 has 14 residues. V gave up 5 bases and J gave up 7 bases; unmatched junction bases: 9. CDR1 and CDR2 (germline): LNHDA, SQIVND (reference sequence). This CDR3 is CASSQPGLAGEQYF. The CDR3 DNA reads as TGTGCCAGTAGTCAACCGGGACTAGCAGGAGAGCAGTACTTC.

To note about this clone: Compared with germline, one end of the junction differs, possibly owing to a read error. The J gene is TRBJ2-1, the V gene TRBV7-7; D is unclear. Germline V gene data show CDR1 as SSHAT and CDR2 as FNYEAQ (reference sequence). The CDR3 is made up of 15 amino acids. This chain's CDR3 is CASSLGLGLYNEQFF. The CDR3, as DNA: TGTGCTAGCAGCTTAGGTTTAGGTCTCTACAATGAGCAGTTCTTC.

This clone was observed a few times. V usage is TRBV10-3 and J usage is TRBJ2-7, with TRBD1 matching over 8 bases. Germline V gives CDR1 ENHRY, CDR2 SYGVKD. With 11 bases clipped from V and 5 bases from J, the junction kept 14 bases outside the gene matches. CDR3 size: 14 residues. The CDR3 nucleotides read TGTGCCTCCAGCCCCCTGGACAGGGCCCACGAGCAGTACTTC. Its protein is CASSPLDRAHEQYF.

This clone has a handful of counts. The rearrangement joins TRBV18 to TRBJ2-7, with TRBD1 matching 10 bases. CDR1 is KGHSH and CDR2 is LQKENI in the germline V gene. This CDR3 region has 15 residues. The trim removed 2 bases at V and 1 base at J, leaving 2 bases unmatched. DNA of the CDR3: TGTGCCAGCTCACCAGGGGGACAGGGGTCCTACGAGCAGTACTTC. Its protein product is CASSPGGQGSYEQYF.

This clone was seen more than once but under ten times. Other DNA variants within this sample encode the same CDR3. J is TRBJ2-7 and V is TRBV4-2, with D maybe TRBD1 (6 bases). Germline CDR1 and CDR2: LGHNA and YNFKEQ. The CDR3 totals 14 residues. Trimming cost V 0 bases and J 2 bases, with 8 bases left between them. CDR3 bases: TGTGCCAGCAGCCAAGACAGGGGCCCCTACGAGCAGTACTTC. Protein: CASSQDRGPYEQYF.

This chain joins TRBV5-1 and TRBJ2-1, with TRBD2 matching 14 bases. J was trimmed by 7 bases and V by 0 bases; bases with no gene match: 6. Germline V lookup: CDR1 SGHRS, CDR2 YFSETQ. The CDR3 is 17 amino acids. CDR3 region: CASSLAPGTSGRNEQFF. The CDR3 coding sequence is TGCGCCAGCAGCTTGGCGCCAGGGACTAGCGGGAGAAATGAGCAGTTCTTC.

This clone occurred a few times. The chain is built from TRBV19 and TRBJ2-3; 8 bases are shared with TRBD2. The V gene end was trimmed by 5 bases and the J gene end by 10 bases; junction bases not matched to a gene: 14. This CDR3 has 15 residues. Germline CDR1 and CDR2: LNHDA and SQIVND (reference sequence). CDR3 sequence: CASSLGAGGTGSQYF. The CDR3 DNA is TGTGCCAGTAGTCTAGGGGCGGGAGGCACAGGATCGCAGTATTTT.

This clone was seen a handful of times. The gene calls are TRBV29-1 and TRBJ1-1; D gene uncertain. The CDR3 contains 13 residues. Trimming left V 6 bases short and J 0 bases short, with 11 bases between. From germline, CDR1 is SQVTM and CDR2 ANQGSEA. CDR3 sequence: CSVAPDMNTEAFF. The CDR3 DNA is TGCAGCGTCGCGCCAGACATGAACACTGAAGCTTTCTTT.

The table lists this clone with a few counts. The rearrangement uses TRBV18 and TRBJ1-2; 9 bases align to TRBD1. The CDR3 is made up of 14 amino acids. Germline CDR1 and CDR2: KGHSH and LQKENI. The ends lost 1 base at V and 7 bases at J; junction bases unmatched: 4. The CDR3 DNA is TGTGCCAGCTCACCACGGGACAGGGATGGTGGCTACACCTTC. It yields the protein CASSPRDRDGGYTF.

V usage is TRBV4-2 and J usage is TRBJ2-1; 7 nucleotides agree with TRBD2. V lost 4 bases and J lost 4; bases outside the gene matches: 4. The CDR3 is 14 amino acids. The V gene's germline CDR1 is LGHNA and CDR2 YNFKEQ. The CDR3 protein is CASSPGLQYNEQFF. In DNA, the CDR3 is TGTGCCAGCAGCCCGGGACTACAATACAATGAGCAGTTCTTC.

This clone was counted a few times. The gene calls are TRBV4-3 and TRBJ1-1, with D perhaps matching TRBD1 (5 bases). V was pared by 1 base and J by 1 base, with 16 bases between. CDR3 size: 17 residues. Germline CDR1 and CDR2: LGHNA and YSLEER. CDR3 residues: CASSQGPTGRTNTEAFF. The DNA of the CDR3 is TGCGCCAGCAGCCAAGGACCTACGGGACGGACGAACACTGAAGCTTTCTTT.

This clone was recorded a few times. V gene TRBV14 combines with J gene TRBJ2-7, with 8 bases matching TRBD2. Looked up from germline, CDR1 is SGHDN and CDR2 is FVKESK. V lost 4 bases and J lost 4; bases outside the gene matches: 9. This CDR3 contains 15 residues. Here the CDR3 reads CASSPSGSLGYEQYF. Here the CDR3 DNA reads TGTGCCAGCAGCCCAAGCGGGAGTTTGGGTTACGAGCAGTACTTC.

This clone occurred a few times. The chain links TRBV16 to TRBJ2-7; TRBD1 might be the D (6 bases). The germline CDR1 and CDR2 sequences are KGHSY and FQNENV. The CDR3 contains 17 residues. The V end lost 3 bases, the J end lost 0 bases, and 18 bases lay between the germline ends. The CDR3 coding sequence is TGTGCCAGCAGCCATACATATTCAGGGGCCGTCTCCTACGAGCAGTACTTC. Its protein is CASSHTYSGAVSYEQYF.

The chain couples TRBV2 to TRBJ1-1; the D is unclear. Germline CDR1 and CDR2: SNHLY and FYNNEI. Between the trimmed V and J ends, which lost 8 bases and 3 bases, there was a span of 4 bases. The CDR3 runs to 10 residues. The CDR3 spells CASAYTEAFF. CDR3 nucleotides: TGTGCCAGCGCCTACACTGAAGCTTTCTTT.

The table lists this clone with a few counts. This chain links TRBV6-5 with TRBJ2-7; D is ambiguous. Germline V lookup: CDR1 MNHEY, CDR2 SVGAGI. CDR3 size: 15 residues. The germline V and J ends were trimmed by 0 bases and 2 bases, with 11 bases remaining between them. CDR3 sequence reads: CASSYSKPRAYEQYF. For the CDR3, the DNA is TGTGCCAGCAGTTACTCGAAACCGCGAGCCTACGAGCAGTACTTC.

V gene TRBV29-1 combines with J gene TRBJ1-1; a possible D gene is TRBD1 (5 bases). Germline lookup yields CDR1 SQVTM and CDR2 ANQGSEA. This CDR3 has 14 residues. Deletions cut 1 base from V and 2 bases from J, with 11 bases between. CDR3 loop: CSVEGRGVNTEAFF. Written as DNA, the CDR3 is TGCAGCGTTGAAGGACGGGGCGTCAACACTGAAGCTTTCTTT.

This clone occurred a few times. CDR3 sequence (DNA): TGCGCCAGCAGCCAAGCATTGAGGTATGAGCAGTTCTTC. Translated: CASSQALRYEQFF. The chain uses TRBV4-1 and TRBJ2-1; D call uncertain. Per the germline V gene, CDR1 is MGHRA and CDR2 is YSYEKL. Trimming took off 1 base at V and 8 bases at J, with 9 bases between the two ends. This CDR3 region has 13 residues.

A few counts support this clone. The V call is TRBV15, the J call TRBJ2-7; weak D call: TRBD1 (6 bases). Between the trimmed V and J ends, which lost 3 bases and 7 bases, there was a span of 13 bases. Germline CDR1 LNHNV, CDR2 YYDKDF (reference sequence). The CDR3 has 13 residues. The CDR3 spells CATSSQGTGEQYF. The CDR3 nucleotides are TGTGCCACCAGCAGCCAGGGGACGGGGGAGCAGTACTTC. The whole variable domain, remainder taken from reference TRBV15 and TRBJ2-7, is DAMVIQNPRYQVTQFGKPVTLSCSQTLNHNVMYWYQQKSSQAPKLLFHYYDKDFNNEADTPDNFQSRRPNTSFCFLDIRSPGLGDTAMYLCATSSQGTGEQYFGPGTRLTVT.

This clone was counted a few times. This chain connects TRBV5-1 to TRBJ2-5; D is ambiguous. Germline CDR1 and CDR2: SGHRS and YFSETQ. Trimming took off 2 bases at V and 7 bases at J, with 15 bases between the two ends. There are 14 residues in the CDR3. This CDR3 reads CASSLSDIPGTQYF. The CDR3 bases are TGCGCCAGCAGCTTATCCGACATACCTGGGACCCAGTACTTC.

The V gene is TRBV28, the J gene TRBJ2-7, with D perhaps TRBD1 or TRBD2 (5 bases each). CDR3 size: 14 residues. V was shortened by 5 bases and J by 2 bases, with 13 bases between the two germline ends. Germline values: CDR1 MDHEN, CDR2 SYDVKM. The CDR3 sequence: CASSPGRPAYEQYF. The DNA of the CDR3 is TGTGCCAGCAGTCCGGGACGGCCAGCCTACGAGCAGTACTTC.

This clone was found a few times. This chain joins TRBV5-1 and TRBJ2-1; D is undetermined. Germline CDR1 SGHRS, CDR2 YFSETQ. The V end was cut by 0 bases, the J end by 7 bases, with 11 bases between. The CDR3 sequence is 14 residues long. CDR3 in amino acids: CASSLGPGSNEQFF. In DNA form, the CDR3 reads TGCGCCAGCAGCTTGGGACCCGGGTCGAATGAGCAGTTCTTC.

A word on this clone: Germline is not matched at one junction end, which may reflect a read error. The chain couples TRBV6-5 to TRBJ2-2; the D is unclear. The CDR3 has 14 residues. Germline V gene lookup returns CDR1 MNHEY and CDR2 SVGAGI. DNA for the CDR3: TGTGCCATCAGTGAGGTGGCGGACCCCGGGGAGCTGTTTTTT. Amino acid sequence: CAISEVADPGELFF.

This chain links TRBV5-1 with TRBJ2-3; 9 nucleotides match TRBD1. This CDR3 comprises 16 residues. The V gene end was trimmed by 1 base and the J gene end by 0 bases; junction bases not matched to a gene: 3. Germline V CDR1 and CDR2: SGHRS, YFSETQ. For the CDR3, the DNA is TGCGCCAGCAGCTTGATGGGGACAGGGAGCACAGATACGCAGTATTTT. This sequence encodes CASSLMGTGSTDTQYF.

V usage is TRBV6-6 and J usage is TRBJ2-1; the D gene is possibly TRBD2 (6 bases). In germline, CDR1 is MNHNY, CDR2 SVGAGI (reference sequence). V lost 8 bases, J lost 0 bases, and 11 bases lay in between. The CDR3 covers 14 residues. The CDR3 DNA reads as TGTGCCAGCCTCGGGAGCCTCTCCTACAATGAGCAGTTCTTC. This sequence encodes CASLGSLSYNEQFF.

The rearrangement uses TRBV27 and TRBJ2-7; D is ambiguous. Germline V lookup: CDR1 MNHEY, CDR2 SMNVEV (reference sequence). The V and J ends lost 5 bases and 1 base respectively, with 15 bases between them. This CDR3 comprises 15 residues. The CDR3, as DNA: TGTGCCAGCAGTCCCTCCCCCCCTGGGTCCTACGAGCAGTACTTC. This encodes CASSPSPPGSYEQYF.

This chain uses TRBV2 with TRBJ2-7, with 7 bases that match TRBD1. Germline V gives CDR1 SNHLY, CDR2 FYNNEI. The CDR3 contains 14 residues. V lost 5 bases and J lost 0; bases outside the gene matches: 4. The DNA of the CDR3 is TGTGCCAGCAGTCCGCGACAGGGCTCCTACGAGCAGTACTTC. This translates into CASSPRQGSYEQYF.

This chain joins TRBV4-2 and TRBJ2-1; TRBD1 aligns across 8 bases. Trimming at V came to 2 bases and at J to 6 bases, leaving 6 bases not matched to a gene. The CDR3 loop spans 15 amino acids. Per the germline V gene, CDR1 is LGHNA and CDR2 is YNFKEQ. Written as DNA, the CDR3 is TGTGCCAGCAGCCAAACAGGGGGGATTCTCAATGAGCAGTTCTTC. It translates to CASSQTGGILNEQFF.

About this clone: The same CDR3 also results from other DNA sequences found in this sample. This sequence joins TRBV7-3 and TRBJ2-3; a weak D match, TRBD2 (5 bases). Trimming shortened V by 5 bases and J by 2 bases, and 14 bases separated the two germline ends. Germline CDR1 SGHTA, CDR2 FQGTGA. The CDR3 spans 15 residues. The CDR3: CASSRTSGNTDTQYF. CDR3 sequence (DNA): TGTGCCAGCAGCCGAACCTCCGGGAACACAGATACGCAGTATTTT.